Below are 27 T cell receptor beta chains sequenced from a single sample in a study of shared clonotypes between healthy human individuals. Sequencing was performed with immunoSEQ multiplex PCR; in TCRdb, only in-frame clones are kept and a portion is missing. The data hold about 2.2 million clones, with about 93% observed a single time. CD8 cells regarded as naive lacked CD45RO, were positively chosen for CCR7, and omitted terminally differentiated effector memory CD45RA+ cells. Sequenced sample: naive CD8+ T cells from PBMCs. The source of these receptors is a man between 18 and 35 years old in good health. Some clones in this sample may be carry-over from other donors' samples.

This clone was recorded only once. V usage is TRBV4-1 and J usage is TRBJ2-2; tentative D call: TRBD2 (6 bases). V lost 3 bases to trimming and J lost 2 bases, with 13 bases between them. Germline V gene data show CDR1 as MGHRA and CDR2 as YSYEKL. This CDR3 has 16 amino acids. CDR3 coding DNA: TGCGCCAGCAGCCAGCGGCTAGCGCTAAACACCGGGGAGCTGTTTTTT. Translated: CASSQRLALNTGELFF.

A remark on this clone: One end of the junction varies from germline; a read error may be responsible. This chain uses TRBV4-3 with TRBJ2-7; D gene unclear. Germline V gene data show CDR1 as LGHNA and CDR2 as YSLEER. The CDR3 extends over 15 amino acids. The CDR3 nucleotides are TGCGCCAGCGGCCAAGATAAGGCCAACTCCTACGAGCAGTACTTC. Its protein is CASGQDKANSYEQYF.

Concerning this clone itself: Within the sample, other DNA sequences also encode this same CDR3. V is TRBV28 and J is TRBJ1-5; 8 bases match TRBD1. V lost 9 bases and J lost 7; bases outside the gene matches: 11. The CDR3 sequence is 14 residues long. The germline gives CDR1 MDHEN, CDR2 SYDVKM. The CDR3 nucleotides are TGTGCCAGTTCCACCGGGACAGGAAGACAGCCCCAGCATTTT. Translating gives CASSTGTGRQPQHF.

The sample holds one count of this clone. The genes are TRBV11-2 and TRBJ2-7; 7 bases are shared with TRBD1. Germline loops: CDR1 SGHAT, CDR2 FQNNGV. The CDR3 totals 13 residues. The V segment lost 5 bases and the J segment 0 bases; nucleotides outside the gene matches: 1. The CDR3 here is CASSGTDSYEQYF. CDR3 DNA sequence: TGTGCCAGCAGCGGGACAGACTCCTACGAGCAGTACTTC.

This clone has just one count. The chain is built from TRBV10-2 and TRBJ1-6; no definite D call. The V gene's germline CDR1 is WSHSY and CDR2 SAAADI. The CDR3 spans 12 residues. V was pared by 3 bases and J by 12 bases, with 9 bases between. The CDR3, as DNA: TGCGCCAGCAGTGAACAGCTCGAACCCCTCCACTTT. Its protein is CASSEQLEPLHF.

The count of this clone is one. The J gene is TRBJ2-2, the V gene TRBV7-9; a possible D gene is TRBD1 (5 bases). V was pared by 2 bases and J by 5 bases, with 15 bases between. Germline V gene sequence: CDR1 SEHNR, CDR2 FQNEAQ (reference sequence). This CDR3 has 16 residues. CDR3 loop: CASSLPTGSLTGELFF. Written as DNA, the CDR3 is TGTGCCAGCAGCTTACCCACAGGTTCGCTTACCGGGGAGCTGTTTTTT.

A word on this clone: Other DNA variants within this sample encode the same CDR3. V gene TRBV27 combines with J gene TRBJ2-2; possible D gene TRBD2, 6 bases. Looked up from germline, CDR1 is MNHEY and CDR2 is SMNVEV (reference sequence). This CDR3 spans 15 amino acids. Trimming shortened V by 2 bases and J by 2 bases, and 9 bases separated the two germline ends. CDR3 residues: CASSLLGLNTGELFF. The DNA of the CDR3 is TGTGCCAGCAGTTTACTGGGACTCAACACCGGGGAGCTGTTTTTT.

The chain couples TRBV7-9 to TRBJ2-3; D possibly uses TRBD1 or TRBD2 (6 bases each). The CDR3 is 16 residues long. Germline-derived CDR1 and CDR2 are SEHNR and FQNEAQ (reference sequence). The V end lost 2 bases, the J end lost 3 bases, and 15 bases lay between the germline ends. The CDR3 protein is CASSLMGGAGTDTQYF. The CDR3 DNA is TGTGCCAGCAGCTTAATGGGGGGCGCGGGTACAGATACGCAGTATTTT.

V and J are TRBV5-1 and TRBJ1-2; perhaps TRBD1 as D (5 bases). The ends were cut back, 0 bases at V and 0 bases at J, with 9 bases in the middle. The CDR3 covers 15 residues. CDR1 is SGHRS and CDR2 is YFSETQ in the germline V gene. The CDR3 nucleotides are TGCGCCAGCAGCTTGGTGGACATTGCTAACTATGGCTACACCTTC. This gives the protein CASSLVDIANYGYTF.

J is TRBJ1-3 and V is TRBV12-5; 8 nucleotides align to TRBD1. Per the germline V gene, CDR1 is LGHNT and CDR2 is FRNRAP. V dropped 2 bases and J dropped 4; count of bases not matched to a gene: 13. This CDR3 is 18 amino acids long. The CDR3 region has the DNA TGTGCTAGTGGTTTGTACGACAGGGGAAGATTCCTAGGAAACACCATATATTTT. Translating it yields CASGLYDRGRFLGNTIYF. Using reference TRBV12-5 and TRBJ1-3 for the parts outside the CDR3, the full variable domain is DARVTQTPRHKVTEMGQEVTMRCQPILGHNTVFWYRQTMMQGLELLAYFRNRAPLDDSGMPKDRFSAEMPDATLATLKIQPSEPRDSAVYFCASGLYDRGRFLGNTIYFGEGSWLTVV.

The chain couples TRBV9 to TRBJ2-3; 12 nucleotides align to TRBD2. This CDR3 region has 23 residues. Germline V gives CDR1 SGDLS, CDR2 YYNGEE. V dropped 2 bases and J dropped 0; count of bases not matched to a gene: 22. The CDR3: CASSVGGLAGWGTPDPSTDTQYF. The CDR3 DNA follows: TGTGCCAGCAGCGTCGGAGGACTAGCGGGATGGGGAACACCTGATCCTAGCACAGATACGCAGTATTTT.

The chain's CDR3 is CASSDRAGYEQYF. In DNA, the CDR3 is TGTGCCAGCAGTGACAGGGCGGGCTACGAGCAGTACTTC. This chain links TRBV27 with TRBJ2-7; 7 bases fit TRBD1. The germline gives CDR1 MNHEY, CDR2 SMNVEV (reference sequence). With 5 bases clipped from V and 3 bases from J, the junction kept 4 bases outside the gene matches. The CDR3 totals 13 residues.

V is TRBV5-6 and J is TRBJ2-1; 7 nucleotides match TRBD1. Germline V gene sequence: CDR1 SGHDT, CDR2 YYEEEE. With 3 bases clipped from V and 7 bases from J, the junction kept 10 bases outside the gene matches. The CDR3 loop spans 15 amino acids. The CDR3 coding sequence is TGTGCCAGCAGCTGGCCGAGACAGGGTCGGAATGAGCAGTTCTTC. This gives the protein CASSWPRQGRNEQFF.

The rearrangement uses TRBV4-1 and TRBJ2-2; a weak D match, TRBD2 (5 bases). V was trimmed by 3 bases and J by 2 bases, leaving 16 bases between them. CDR1 is MGHRA and CDR2 is YSYEKL in the germline V gene. The CDR3 sequence is 17 residues long. The CDR3 DNA reads TGCGCCAGCAGCCAGGACTCTGTGAGACCAAACACCGGGGAGCTGTTTTTT. Translation gives CASSQDSVRPNTGELFF.

The chain employs TRBV28 and TRBJ2-1; 10 positions agree with TRBD2. CDR1 is MDHEN and CDR2 is SYDVKM in the germline V gene. Trimming removed 2 bases from V and 6 bases from J; junction bases left unmatched: 10. CDR3 length equals 17 residues. Here the CDR3 reads CASSLAAGGQGSNEQFF. The CDR3 DNA is TGTGCCAGCAGTTTAGCAGCGGGAGGGCAGGGATCCAATGAGCAGTTCTTC. Full variable domain (missing parts from reference TRBV28 and TRBJ2-1): DVKVTQSSRYLVKRTGEKVFLECVQDMDHENMFWYRQDPGLGLRLIYFSYDVKMKEKGDIPEGYSVSREKKERFSLILESASTNQTSMYLCASSLAAGGQGSNEQFFGPGTRLTVL.

The V call is TRBV29-1, the J call TRBJ2-3; 11 bases agree with TRBD1. V lost 8 bases to trimming and J lost 5 bases; unmatched junction nucleotides: 9. The CDR3 is 14 amino acids. Looked up from germline, CDR1 is SQVTM and CDR2 is ANQGSEA. CDR3 loop: CSTRGGQGGDTQYF. CDR3 nucleotide sequence: TGCAGCACCAGAGGGGGACAGGGGGGAGATACGCAGTATTTT.

V usage is TRBV28 and J usage is TRBJ1-2, with D possibly TRBD1 on 5 matching bases. The germline gives CDR1 MDHEN, CDR2 SYDVKM. The CDR3 loop spans 16 amino acids. With 6 bases removed from V and 8 bases from J, the gap between germline ends came to 25 bases. CDR3 amino acids: CASRSRSDGFRGGYTF. The DNA for the CDR3 is TGTGCCAGCAGATCGCGTTCCGACGGATTTAGGGGAGGCTACACCTTC.

V gene TRBV29-1 combines with J gene TRBJ1-4; D is uncertain. Per the germline V gene, CDR1 is SQVTM and CDR2 is ANQGSEA. Trimming cost V 7 bases and J 1 base, with 16 bases left between them. The CDR3 has 15 amino acids. CDR3 in amino acids: CSAGREPVTNEKLFF. In nucleotides, the CDR3 is TGCAGCGCTGGCCGGGAGCCGGTAACTAATGAAAAACTGTTTTTT.

The V call is TRBV27, the J call TRBJ2-7; possible D gene TRBD1, 6 bases. This CDR3 is built from 15 residues. Trimming left V 5 bases short and J 4 bases short, with 18 bases between. The germline CDR1 and CDR2 sequences are MNHEY and SMNVEV (reference sequence). In nucleotides, the CDR3 is TGTGCCAGCAGTCAGAAGACAGGTTGGGATTACGAGCAGTACTTC. As protein: CASSQKTGWDYEQYF.

This sequence joins TRBV10-3 and TRBJ2-1, with no clear D. There are 11 residues in the CDR3. V lost 2 bases, J lost 10 bases, and 6 bases lay in between. Germline V gene lookup returns CDR1 ENHRY and CDR2 SYGVKD. CDR3 amino acids: CAISESQEQFF. CDR3 nucleotides: TGTGCCATCAGTGAGAGCCAGGAGCAGTTCTTC.

The V gene is TRBV11-2, the J gene TRBJ2-1; no reliable D call. The CDR3 has 12 residues. The germline V gene has CDR1 SGHAT and CDR2 FQNNGV. Trimming took 1 base from V and 9 from J, leaving 7 bases between them. The CDR3 nucleotides read TGTGCCAGCAGCTTAGGGTCGGCTGAGCAGTTCTTC. It yields the protein CASSLGSAEQFF.

The CDR3 loop reads CASTDTGGGNTEAFF. DNA of the CDR3: TGTGCCAGCACCGATACAGGGGGGGGTAACACTGAAGCTTTCTTT. The gene calls are TRBV13 and TRBJ1-1; TRBD1 matches 8 bases. V shed 7 bases, J shed 2 bases, and the junction held 9 bases outside the gene matches. Germline V CDR1 and CDR2: PRHDT, FYEKMQ (reference sequence). This CDR3 contains 15 residues.

This sequence joins TRBV5-6 and TRBJ2-1; D unclear. Germline CDR1 SGHDT, CDR2 YYEEEE. This CDR3 contains 12 residues. Trimming removed 1 base from V and 6 bases from J, with 5 bases in between. This CDR3 is CASSLRPNEQFF. The CDR3 bases are TGTGCCAGCAGCTTGCGTCCCAATGAGCAGTTCTTC.

V and J are TRBV4-2 and TRBJ1-1; D remains ambiguous. Deletions cut 1 base from V and 2 bases from J, with 11 bases between. CDR3 length: 15 residues. CDR1 and CDR2 from the germline V gene are LGHNA and YNFKEQ. CDR3 bases: TGTGCCAGCAGCCAAGGGGTCTGGGAAAACACTGAAGCTTTCTTT. Its protein is CASSQGVWENTEAFF.

J is TRBJ2-3 and V is TRBV19; no firm D call. Between the trimmed V and J ends, which lost 5 bases and 2 bases, there was a span of 11 bases. The germline V gene encodes CDR1 LNHDA and CDR2 SQIVND (reference sequence). CDR3 length: 14 amino acids. The CDR3 nucleotides are TGTGCCAGTAGTGCCGGTACCTTCACAGATACGCAGTATTTT. It specifies CASSAGTFTDTQYF. The full variable domain, rest sourced from reference TRBV19 and TRBJ2-3, is DGGITQSPKYLFRKEGQNVTLSCEQNLNHDAMYWYRQDPGQGLRLIYYSQIVNDFQKGDIAEGYSVSREKKESFPLTVTSAQKNPTAFYLCASSAGTFTDTQYFGPGTRLTVL.

The rearrangement uses TRBV25-1 and TRBJ2-3; D not certain. Germline assignment: CDR1 MGHDK and CDR2 SYGVNS. Trimming cost V 6 bases and J 6 bases, with 13 bases left between them. There are 13 residues in the CDR3. Here the CDR3 reads CASSANLGDTQYF. The CDR3 DNA reads TGTGCCAGCAGCGCCAATCTGGGGGATACGCAGTATTTT. Looking up the rest from reference TRBV25-1 and TRBJ2-3 gives the full variable domain: EADIYQTPRYLVIGTGKKITLECSQTMGHDKMYWYQQDPGMELHLIHYSYGVNSTEKGDLSSESTVSRIRTEHFPLTLESARPSHTSQYLCASSANLGDTQYFGPGTRLTVL.

This clone showed up just once. This chain uses TRBV6-5 with TRBJ2-3, with 7 bases matching TRBD1. The CDR3 spans 14 residues. In germline, CDR1 is MNHEY, CDR2 SVGAGI. Trimming at V came to 6 bases and at J to 3 bases, leaving 6 bases not matched to a gene. CDR3 sequence reads: CASSRQGRTDTQYF. CDR3 nucleotide sequence: TGTGCCAGCAGCCGACAGGGCAGGACAGATACGCAGTATTTT.